This TCR beta chain was sequenced for a study of shared clonotypes between healthy human individuals. General study points: Generation probabilities were higher for clonotypes shared across all four sorted-subset donors than for unshared ones.

From CD4+ cells came CD45RA+ naive and CD45RA-negative memory subsets. As regards this clone: Antigen: not known.

Germline V gene sequence: CDR1 SGHRS, CDR2 YFSETQ. V was pared by 6 bases and J by 0 bases, with 7 bases between. The CDR3 is made up of 14 amino acids. Each sorted subset replicate got 200 ng genomic DNA, roughly 27,000 genomes. Measured with immunoSEQ multiplex PCR; TCRdb has only the in-frame clones, and not every one. Of millions of clones listed, 85% to 95% are singletons. Material for sequencing was naive CD4+ T cells from PBMCs. As for subset: CD45RA+ positively selected. The sequence came from a man aged 18 to 29 in good health. Some clones in this sample may be carry-over from other donors' samples. This sequence joins TRBV5-1 and TRBJ2-6; the D gene is possibly TRBD2 (5 bases). The CDR3 spells CASNEGSGANVLTF. DNA of the CDR3: TGCGCCAGCAATGAGGGCTCTGGGGCCAACGTCCTGACTTTC.